The 17 T cell receptor beta chains below were found in one sample sequenced in a study of blood T cell repertoires in COVID-19. Produced via immunoSEQ multiplex PCR; TCRdb's table is partial and in-frame only. This sample yields over 200,000 clones, of which about 90% are seen a single time; roughly 1.2% belongs to the top ten. Input material: peripheral blood. The origin of the receptors is a man aged 25-40 years with acute or convalescent COVID-19.

This clone was observed a single time. V usage is TRBV9 and J usage is TRBJ2-7; 11 bases map to TRBD1. V lost 0 bases and J lost 8; bases outside the gene matches: 7. CDR3 length: 15 amino acids. Germline V lookup: CDR1 SGDLS, CDR2 YYNGEE. The CDR3 DNA sequence: TGTGCCAGCAGCGTAGGGGACAGGGGGTTCTTCAAGCAGTACTTC. This codes for CASSVGDRGFFKQYF.

The rearrangement joins TRBV29-1 to TRBJ2-3; 7 positions match TRBD1. J gave up 6 bases and V 6 bases, and 6 bases lay outside the gene matches. Germline CDR1 SQVTM, CDR2 ANQGSEA. The CDR3 has 12 amino acids. The CDR3 bases are TGCAGCGTCGAGGGGGCCCGGGATACGCAGTATTTT. Translated: CSVEGARDTQYF.

The chain recombines TRBV4-1 with TRBJ1-5; TRBD1 agrees at 7 bases. The CDR3 sequence is 15 residues long. The V gene end was trimmed by 3 bases and the J gene end by 4 bases; junction bases not matched to a gene: 6. Germline assignment: CDR1 MGHRA and CDR2 YSYEKL. CDR3 nucleotides: TGCGCCAGCAGCCACACGGGACAGTTAAATCAGCCCCAGCATTTT. Translated: CASSHTGQLNQPQHF.

This chain connects TRBV29-1 to TRBJ2-7, with D possibly TRBD1 on 6 matching bases. Trimming took off 6 bases at V and 0 bases at J, with 12 bases between the two ends. This CDR3 spans 13 amino acids. From germline, CDR1 is SQVTM and CDR2 ANQGSEA. The CDR3 reads CSVDTGNSYEQYF. The CDR3 DNA sequence: TGCAGCGTGGATACAGGGAACTCCTACGAGCAGTACTTC.

This sequence joins TRBV6-5 and TRBJ1-6; 8 bases fit TRBD1. Trimming cost V 2 bases and J 8 bases; bases outside gene matches: 8. The germline V gene encodes CDR1 MNHEY and CDR2 SVGAGI. There are 16 residues in the CDR3. CDR3 in DNA: TGTGCCAGCAGTTACACGTTCGGGACAGGATATTCACCCCTCCACTTT. Its protein is CASSYTFGTGYSPLHF.

The rearrangement joins TRBV27 to TRBJ1-4, with 7 bases matching TRBD1. V trimming: 6 bases; J trimming: 5 bases; junction bases outside the gene matches: 9. Germline V gene data show CDR1 as MNHEY and CDR2 as SMNVEV (reference sequence). CDR3 size: 15 residues. The CDR3 bases are TGTGCCAGCAGGGGGTGGGCAGGGGGAAATGAAAAACTGTTTTTT. Translation gives CASRGWAGGNEKLFF. The whole variable domain, filled in from reference TRBV27 and TRBJ1-4, reads EAQVTQNPRYLITVTGKKLTVTCSQNMNHEYMSWYRQDPGLGLRQIYYSMNVEVTDKGDVPEGYKVSRKEKRNFPLILESPSPNQTSLYFCASRGWAGGNEKLFFGSGTQLSVL.

CDR3 in amino acids: CASSLVIGLTNYGYTF. The CDR3 nucleotides are TGTGCCAGCAGCTTAGTCATCGGACTGACTAACTATGGCTACACCTTC. The chain couples TRBV11-2 to TRBJ1-2; D gene uncertain. In germline, CDR1 is SGHAT, CDR2 FQNNGV. Deletions cut 1 base from V and 0 bases from J, with 12 bases between. CDR3 size: 16 residues.

This rearrangement joins TRBV11-3 to TRBJ2-2, with unresolved D. Germline CDR1 reads SGHNT; CDR2 reads YENEEA. V lost 1 base, J lost 0 bases, and 6 bases lay in between. This CDR3 region has 15 residues. The CDR3: CASSLGRSNTGELFF. The CDR3 DNA is TGTGCCAGCAGCTTAGGCAGGTCGAACACCGGGGAGCTGTTTTTT.

This chain joins TRBV5-3 and TRBJ2-1; 7 nucleotides match TRBD1. TRBV5-3 is filed as an ORF, its function uncertain. Trimming at V came to 4 bases and at J to 0 bases, leaving 7 bases not matched to a gene. This CDR3 is 16 amino acids long. The CDR3 DNA is TGTGCCAGAAGCACCGGGACAGCCAGCTCCTACAATGAGCAGTTCTTC. Its translation: CARSTGTASSYNEQFF.

This chain's CDR3 is CASSNQGARADTQYF. The CDR3 nucleotides read TGTGCCAGTAGTAACCAGGGGGCTCGGGCAGATACGCAGTATTTT. The chain employs TRBV19 and TRBJ2-3; the match to TRBD1 covers 8 bases. Germline values: CDR1 LNHDA, CDR2 SQIVND (reference sequence). This CDR3 has 15 amino acids. V lost 4 bases and J lost 4; bases outside the gene matches: 7.

The chain links TRBV6-5 to TRBJ1-2, with 7 bases fitting TRBD1. Germline lookup yields CDR1 MNHEY and CDR2 SVGAGI. CDR3 length equals 14 residues. With 6 bases clipped from V and 7 bases from J, the junction kept 11 bases outside the gene matches. CDR3 DNA sequence: TGTGCCAGCAGATCACAACAGGGGTTTATTGGCTACACCTTC. Translated: CASRSQQGFIGYTF.

The chain uses TRBV5-1 and TRBJ1-1, with a weak D call TRBD1 (6 bases). This CDR3 contains 15 residues. Germline V lookup: CDR1 SGHRS, CDR2 YFSETQ. V was trimmed by 6 bases and J by 1 base, leaving 16 bases between them. The DNA of the CDR3 is TGCGCCAGCACAATTGGGGGCAGTTCGAACACTGAAGCTTTCTTT. This encodes CASTIGGSSNTEAFF.

The rearrangement uses TRBV28 and TRBJ2-3; the match to TRBD2 covers 7 bases. The V segment lost 3 bases and the J segment 4 bases; nucleotides outside the gene matches: 4. Germline loops: CDR1 MDHEN, CDR2 SYDVKM. This CDR3 contains 14 residues. In DNA, the CDR3 is TGTGCCAGCAGTTTTGGGGGGGGAGCAGATACGCAGTATTTT. It specifies CASSFGGGADTQYF.

The J gene is TRBJ1-1, the V gene TRBV30, with TRBD1 matching over 9 bases. The CDR3 is made up of 14 amino acids. From germline, CDR1 is GTSNPN and CDR2 SVGIG (reference sequence). With 1 base clipped from V and 6 bases from J, the junction kept 6 bases outside the gene matches. This chain's CDR3 is CAWSGGQGLPEAFF. The DNA for the CDR3 is TGTGCCTGGAGTGGGGGACAGGGATTGCCTGAAGCTTTCTTT. Complete variable domain (other parts from reference TRBV30 and TRBJ1-1): SQTIHQWPATLVQPVGSPLSLECTVEGTSNPNLYWYRQAAGRGLQLLFYSVGIGQISSEVPQNLSASRPQDRQFILSSKKLLLSDSGFYLCAWSGGQGLPEAFFGQGTRLTVV.

V and J are TRBV27 and TRBJ1-5; the D gene is possibly TRBD1 (5 bases). Germline V gene sequence: CDR1 MNHEY, CDR2 SMNVEV (reference sequence). There are 17 residues in the CDR3. Trimming took off 6 bases at V and 4 bases at J, with 22 bases between the two ends. CDR3 amino acids: CASRVSGGGGRNQPQHF. CDR3 nucleotides: TGTGCCAGCAGGGTTTCTGGGGGTGGAGGGAGGAATCAGCCCCAGCATTTT.

The V gene is TRBV10-2, the J gene TRBJ2-7; D ambiguous. The CDR3 loop spans 13 amino acids. Per germline, CDR1 WSHSY and CDR2 SAAADI. V lost 5 bases and J 6 bases, leaving 14 bases between the germline ends. CDR3 amino acids: CASSPSSSGEQYF. The CDR3 nucleotides are TGCGCCAGCAGTCCCTCTAGTTCCGGCGAGCAGTACTTC.

J is TRBJ1-6 and V is TRBV7-8; tentatively, D is TRBD1 (5 bases). Germline CDR1 SGHVS, CDR2 FQNEAQ. The CDR3 contains 16 residues. Trimming pared 6 bases from V and 0 bases from J, leaving 12 bases between. The CDR3, as DNA: TGTGCCAGCAGTAGTCACAGGAGCTCCTATAATTCACCCCTCCACTTT. Protein product: CASSSHRSSYNSPLHF.